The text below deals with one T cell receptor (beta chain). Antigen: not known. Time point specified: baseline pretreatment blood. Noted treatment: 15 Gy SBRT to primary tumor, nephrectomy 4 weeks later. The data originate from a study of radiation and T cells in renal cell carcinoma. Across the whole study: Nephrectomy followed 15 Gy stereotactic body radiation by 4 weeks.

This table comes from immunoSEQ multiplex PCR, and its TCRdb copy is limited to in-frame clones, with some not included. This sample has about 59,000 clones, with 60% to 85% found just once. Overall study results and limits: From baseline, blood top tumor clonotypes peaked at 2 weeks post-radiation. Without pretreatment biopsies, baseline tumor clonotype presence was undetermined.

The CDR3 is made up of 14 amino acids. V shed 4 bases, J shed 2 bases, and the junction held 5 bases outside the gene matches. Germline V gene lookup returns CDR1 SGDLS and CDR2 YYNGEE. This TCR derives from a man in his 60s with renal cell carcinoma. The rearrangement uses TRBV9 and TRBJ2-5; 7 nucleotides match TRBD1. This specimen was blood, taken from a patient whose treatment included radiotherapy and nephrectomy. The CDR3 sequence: CASSRTGGQETQYF. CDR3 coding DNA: TGTGCCAGCAGCAGGACAGGCGGACAAGAGACCCAGTACTTC. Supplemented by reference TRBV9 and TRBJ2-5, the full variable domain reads DSGVTQTPKHLITATGQRVTLRCSPRSGDLSVYWYQQSLDQGLQFLIQYYNGEERAKGNILERFSAQQFPDLHSELNLSSLELGDSALYFCASSRTGGQETQYFGPGTRLLVL.